These 15 T cell receptor beta chains were all obtained from the same sample, sequenced in a study of T cells in Graves' hyperthyroidism and ophthalmopathy. It was RNA transcripts that yielded the amplified TCR beta CDR3 regions. The primer set for the first-round RT-PCR of the TCR CDR3 was HTBI. TCRdb passed the multiplex PCR reads through MiXCR, listing each CDR3 protein once. The table lists hundreds of thousands of distinct CDR3 sequences, 16% of them singletons. Sequenced input: blood. These receptors all come from a middle-aged woman with Graves' ophthalmopathy.

The V call is TRBV6-5, the J call TRBJ1-3; D is perhaps TRBD1 (6 bases). Germline-derived CDR1 and CDR2 are MNHEY and SVGAGI. V dropped 5 bases and J dropped 4 bases, with 15 bases sitting between them. The CDR3 runs to 15 residues. The CDR3: CASSNGTRSGNTIYF. The CDR3 nucleotides read TGTGCCAGCAGTAACGGGACAAGATCCGGAAACACCATATATTTT.

The gene calls are TRBV30 and TRBJ1-2; D is perhaps TRBD1 (6 bases). V lost 3 bases to trimming and J lost 0 bases, with 11 bases between them. This CDR3 spans 14 amino acids. Looked up from germline, CDR1 is GTSNPN and CDR2 is SVGIG (reference sequence). CDR3 sequence: CAWRRQATNYGYTF. The CDR3 DNA reads TGTGCCTGGAGACGACAGGCCACTAACTATGGCTACACCTTC. Together with reference TRBV30 and TRBJ1-2, the CDR3 gives the full variable domain: SQTIHQWPATLVQPVGSPLSLECTVEGTSNPNLYWYRQAAGRGLQLLFYSVGIGQISSEVPQNLSASRPQDRQFILSSKKLLLSDSGFYLCAWRRQATNYGYTFGSGTRLTVV.

A single count supports this clonotype. This sequence joins TRBV11-1 and TRBJ1-3; TRBD1 matches at 10 bases. V was pared by 0 bases and J by 4 bases, with 0 bases of the junction left unmatched. The CDR3 runs 15 residues. Germline loops: CDR1 SGHAT, CDR2 FQDESV (reference sequence). The CDR3 loop reads CASSLADRGGNTIYF. CDR3 DNA: TGTGCCAGCAGCTTAGCGGACAGGGGGGGAAACACCATATATTTT.

Many counts were recorded for this clonotype. J is TRBJ2-1 and V is TRBV11-2, with 9 nucleotides matching TRBD2. There are 17 residues in the CDR3. Germline CDR1 is SGHAT and CDR2 is FQNNGV. The J segment lost 8 bases and the V segment lost 2 bases, leaving 13 bases of the junction unmatched. CDR3 amino acids: CASSLYGGGGAEDEQFF. DNA of the CDR3: TGTGCCAGCAGCTTATACGGAGGCGGGGGGGCCGAGGATGAGCAGTTCTTC.

This clonotype was seen repeatedly, ten times or more. CDR3 coding DNA: TGCAGTGCAATAAGGGGCGGGGGGATAGGCAATGAGCAGTTCTTC. This translates into CSAIRGGGIGNEQFF. The gene calls are TRBV20-1 and TRBJ2-1, with 8 positions matching TRBD2. The CDR3 spans 15 residues. The J segment lost 6 bases and the V segment lost 6 bases, leaving 13 bases of the junction unmatched. CDR1 and CDR2 from the germline V gene are DFQATT and SNEGSKA (reference sequence).

As to this clonotype: A much bigger clone sits one base away, suggesting this may be a read error. The chain has TRBV6-2 or TRBV6-3 and TRBJ2-1, with 10 bases that match TRBD2. This CDR3 is 15 amino acids long. V lost 8 bases to trimming and J lost 7 bases; unmatched junction nucleotides: 11. Germline V CDR1 and CDR2: MNHEY, SVGEGT. The CDR3 spells CASGGTSDLGNEQFF. CDR3 nucleotide sequence: TGTGCCAGCGGTGGGACTAGCGATCTAGGTAATGAGCAGTTCTTC.

The rearrangement joins TRBV12-3 or TRBV12-4 to TRBJ1-4; no clear D gene. The CDR3 length is 15 residues. The V and J ends lost 7 bases and 0 bases respectively, with 12 bases between them. The DNA for the CDR3 is TGTGCCAGCACCCCAGGCAGTGCAACTAATGAAAAACTGTTTTTT. Translated: CASTPGSATNEKLFF.

Notes on this clonotype: This may arise from a read error, as a much more abundant clone is one base away. The chain employs TRBV30 and TRBJ1-5; TRBD1 matches at 8 bases. CDR1 and CDR2 from the germline V gene are GTSNPN and SVGIG (reference sequence). The CDR3 has 13 residues. For the CDR3, the DNA is TGTGCCTCGAGTGCAGGGGGCGGTCAGCCCCAGCATTTT. It translates to CASSAGGGQPQHF.

The chain joins TRBV4-1 to TRBJ2-7; tentatively, D is TRBD2 (5 bases). Trimming removed 4 bases from V and 0 bases from J, with 10 bases in between. Germline V CDR1 and CDR2: MGHRA, YSYEKL. The CDR3 sequence is 14 residues long. The CDR3 here is CASSPAGSSYEQYF. The CDR3 bases are TGCGCCAGCAGCCCCGCGGGCAGCTCCTACGAGCAGTACTTC.

V is TRBV6-2 or TRBV6-3 and J is TRBJ1-2; possible D gene TRBD1, 5 bases. CDR3 size: 15 residues. Germline V lookup: CDR1 MNHEY, CDR2 SVGEGT. V lost 6 bases and J lost 3, with 17 bases in between. Here the CDR3 DNA reads TGTGCCAGCAGACCCGCCTCCGGGACCGACTATGGCTACACCTTC. Translated, it gives CASRPASGTDYGYTF.

The V gene is TRBV20-1, the J gene TRBJ2-1; no firm D call. The CDR3 sequence is 12 residues long. V lost 5 bases to trimming and J lost 7 bases, with 12 bases between them. From germline, CDR1 is DFQATT and CDR2 SNEGSKA (reference sequence). The CDR3 loop is CSALSDRNEQFF. In nucleotides, the CDR3 is TGCAGTGCTCTCTCAGACCGTAATGAGCAGTTCTTC.

This clonotype was found many times. The chain joins TRBV5-1 to TRBJ1-4; no firm D call. CDR3 size: 13 residues. V dropped 5 bases and J dropped 7 bases, with 12 bases sitting between them. Germline values: CDR1 SGHRS, CDR2 YFSETQ. This CDR3 is CASRAASSEKLFF. The CDR3 nucleotides are TGCGCCAGCAGAGCTGCCTCGTCTGAAAAACTGTTTTTT.

This clonotype was counted at least ten times. V and J are TRBV13 and TRBJ2-1; D may be TRBD2 (6 bases). Germline CDR1 reads PRHDT; CDR2 reads FYEKMQ (reference sequence). The CDR3 is made up of 13 amino acids. The V and J ends lost 0 bases and 12 bases respectively, with 12 bases between them. The CDR3 DNA reads as TGTGCCAGCAGCTTAGGCGAGGAGGGTTTGCAGTTCTTC. Residues: CASSLGEEGLQFF.

The chain uses TRBV5-6 and TRBJ2-1, with 10 nucleotides matching TRBD2. Germline-derived CDR1 and CDR2 are SGHDT and YYEEEE. The CDR3 covers 17 residues. Trimming at V came to 0 bases and at J to 6 bases, leaving 9 bases not matched to a gene. CDR3 sequence (DNA): TGTGCCAGCAGCTTGGAGCGGGGGGGCGACGTTGTCAATGAGCAGTTCTTC. Translation: CASSLERGGDVVNEQFF.

This clonotype was picked up many times. The V gene is TRBV28, the J gene TRBJ2-3; D is possibly TRBD2 (6 bases). Trimming removed 5 bases at V and 4 bases at J, with 19 bases between. CDR1 MDHEN and CDR2 SYDVKM come from the germline V gene. The length of the CDR3 is 16 residues. CDR3 sequence reads: CASSLLALSAADTQYF. The CDR3 coding sequence is TGTGCCAGCAGTCTCCTAGCGCTATCGGCGGCAGATACGCAGTATTTT.